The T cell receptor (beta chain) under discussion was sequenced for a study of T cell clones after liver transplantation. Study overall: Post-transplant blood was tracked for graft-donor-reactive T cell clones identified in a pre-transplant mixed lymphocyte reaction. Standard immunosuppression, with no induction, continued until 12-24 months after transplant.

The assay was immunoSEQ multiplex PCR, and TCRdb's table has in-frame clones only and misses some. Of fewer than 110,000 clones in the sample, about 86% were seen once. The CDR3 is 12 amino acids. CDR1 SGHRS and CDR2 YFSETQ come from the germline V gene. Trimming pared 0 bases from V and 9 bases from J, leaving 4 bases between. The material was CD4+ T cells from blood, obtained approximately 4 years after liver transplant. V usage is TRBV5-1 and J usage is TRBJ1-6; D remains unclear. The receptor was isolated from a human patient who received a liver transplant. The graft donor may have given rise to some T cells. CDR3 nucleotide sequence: TGCGCCAGCAGCTTGGTGGGTTCACCCCTCCACTTT. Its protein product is CASSLVGSPLHF.